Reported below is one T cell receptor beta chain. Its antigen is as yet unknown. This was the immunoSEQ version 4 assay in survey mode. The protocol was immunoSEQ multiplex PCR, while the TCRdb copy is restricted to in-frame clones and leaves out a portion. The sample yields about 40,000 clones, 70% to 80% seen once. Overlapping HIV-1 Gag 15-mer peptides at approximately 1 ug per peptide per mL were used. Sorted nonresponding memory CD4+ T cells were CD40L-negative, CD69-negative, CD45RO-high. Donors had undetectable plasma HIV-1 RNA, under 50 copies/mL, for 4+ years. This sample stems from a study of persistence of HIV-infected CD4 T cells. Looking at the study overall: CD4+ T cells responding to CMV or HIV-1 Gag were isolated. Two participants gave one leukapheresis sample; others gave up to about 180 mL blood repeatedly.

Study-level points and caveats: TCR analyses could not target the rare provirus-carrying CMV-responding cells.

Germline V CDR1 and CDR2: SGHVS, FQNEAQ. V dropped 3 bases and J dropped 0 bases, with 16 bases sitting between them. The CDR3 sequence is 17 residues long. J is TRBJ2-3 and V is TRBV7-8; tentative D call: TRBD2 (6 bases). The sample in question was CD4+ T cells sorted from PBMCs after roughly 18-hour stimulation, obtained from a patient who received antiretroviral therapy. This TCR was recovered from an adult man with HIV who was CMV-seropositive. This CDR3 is CASSFVSWGVSTDTQYF. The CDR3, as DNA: TGTGCCAGCAGCTTTGTGTCGTGGGGGGTGAGCACAGATACGCAGTATTTT.